Sequencing of this TCR beta chain was carried out in a study of blood T cell repertoires in COVID-19. Sequenced by immunoSEQ multiplex PCR; TCRdb stores in-frame clones only, minus some. The data contain fewer than 350,000 clones, roughly nine tenths of them singletons. The ends lost 4 bases at V and 3 bases at J; junction bases unmatched: 3. CDR3 length: 16 amino acids. Germline assignment: CDR1 SGHRS and CDR2 YFSETQ. Sequenced sample: peripheral blood. The sequence was obtained from a woman in her sixties or seventies with COVID-19, enrolled during active disease. The rearrangement joins TRBV5-1 to TRBJ2-5; 16 bases map to TRBD2. CDR3 in DNA: TGCGCCAGCAGCCCGGGACTAGCGGGGGGGAAAGAGACCCAGTACTTC. Protein product: CASSPGLAGGKETQYF.